This TCR beta chain came from a study of cytomegalovirus exposure and HLA in healthy donors. Study at large: The same platform was used for the 130 or so validation repertoires as for the roughly 730 first-cohort repertoires, as reported in a later analysis. Overall study results and limits: The classifier reportedly diagnosed cytomegalovirus status with high sensitivity and specificity. Cytomegalovirus-associated status was assigned to about 170 TCR beta chains. Most TCR sequences proved rare, with some public TCRs found in many donors.

The J segment lost 2 bases and the V segment lost 3 bases, leaving 8 bases of the junction unmatched. The CDR3 spans 17 residues. Germline CDR1 MNHNS, CDR2 SASEGT. Data came from immunoSEQ multiplex PCR; TCRdb stores just in-frame clones and leaves some out. The sample lists around 200,000 clones; about 80% were seen once. Concerning this clone itself: Its antigen is still unknown.

This TCR was recovered from a woman aged 18 to 35 in good health and CMV-seropositive. The rearrangement links TRBV6-1 to TRBJ1-2, with 11 bases identical to TRBD1. Sequencing was carried out using PBMCs. The CDR3 region has the DNA TGTGCCAGCAGTGACCTCCCAGGACAGGGGGCGAACTATGGCTACACCTTC. As protein: CASSDLPGQGANYGYTF.